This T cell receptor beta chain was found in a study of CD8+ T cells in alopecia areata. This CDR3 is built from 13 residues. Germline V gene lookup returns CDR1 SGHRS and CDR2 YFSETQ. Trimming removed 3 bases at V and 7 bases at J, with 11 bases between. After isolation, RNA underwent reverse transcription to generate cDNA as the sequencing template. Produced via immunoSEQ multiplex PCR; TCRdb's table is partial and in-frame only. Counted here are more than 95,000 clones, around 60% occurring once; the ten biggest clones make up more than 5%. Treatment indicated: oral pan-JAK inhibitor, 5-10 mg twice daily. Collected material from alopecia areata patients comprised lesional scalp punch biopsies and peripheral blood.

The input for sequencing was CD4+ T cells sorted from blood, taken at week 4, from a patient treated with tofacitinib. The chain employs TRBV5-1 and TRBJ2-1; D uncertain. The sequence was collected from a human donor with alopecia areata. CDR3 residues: CASSSGPENEQFF. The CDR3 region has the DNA TGCGCCAGCAGCTCTGGACCCGAGAATGAGCAGTTCTTC.